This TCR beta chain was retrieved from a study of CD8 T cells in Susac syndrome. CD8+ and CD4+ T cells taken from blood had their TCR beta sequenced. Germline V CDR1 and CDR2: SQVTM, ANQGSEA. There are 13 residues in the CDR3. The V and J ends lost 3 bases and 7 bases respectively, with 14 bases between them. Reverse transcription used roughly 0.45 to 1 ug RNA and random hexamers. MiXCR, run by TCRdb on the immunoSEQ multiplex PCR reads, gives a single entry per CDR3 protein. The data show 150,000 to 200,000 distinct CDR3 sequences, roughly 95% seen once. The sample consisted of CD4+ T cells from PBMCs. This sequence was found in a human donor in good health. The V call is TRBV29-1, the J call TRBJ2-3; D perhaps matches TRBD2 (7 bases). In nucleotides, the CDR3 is TGCAGCGTTGATCCGAGGGGGGGCTATACGCAGTATTTT. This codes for CSVDPRGGYTQYF.